A single sample gave rise to the 20 T cell receptor beta chains below, sequenced in a study of blood T cell repertoires in COVID-19. Only in-frame clones appear in the TCRdb table, and some are missing; sequencing was by immunoSEQ multiplex PCR. The sample lists around 58,000 clones, 80% to 90% occurring once. Material for sequencing was peripheral blood. The source of these receptors is a human donor in a cohort sampled during active COVID-19.

Details on this clone: One end of the junction is discordant with germline, which a read error may explain. This chain connects TRBV7-7 to TRBJ2-3; TRBD2 aligns across 15 bases. This CDR3 is 17 amino acids long. CDR1 and CDR2 from the germline V gene are SSHAT and FNYEAQ (reference sequence). CDR3 nucleotide sequence: TGTGCTAGCAGCACGGGACTAGCGGGAGGACGCACAGATACGCAGTATTTT. It codes for CASSTGLAGGRTDTQYF. The variable domain in full, completed from reference TRBV7-7 and TRBJ2-3, reads GAGVSQSPRYKVTKRGQDVTLRCDPISSHATLYWYQQALGQGPEFLTYFNYEAQPDKSGLPSDRFSAERPEGSISTLTIQRTEQRDSAMYRCASSTGLAGGRTDTQYFGPGTRLTVL.

The CDR3 DNA is TGCAGCGTTGAAGAACGAGTGGTTAAGTATGGCTACACCTTC. This gives the protein CSVEERVVKYGYTF. The rearrangement links TRBV29-1 to TRBJ1-2; D is unresolved. V lost 0 bases to trimming and J lost 5 bases, with 13 bases between them. The CDR3 consists of 14 residues. Germline-derived CDR1 and CDR2 are SQVTM and ANQGSEA.

The CDR3 bases are TGTGCCAGCAGCCCCCGTTTCGACTCGAACACCGGGGAGCTGTTTTTT. This encodes CASSPRFDSNTGELFF. The gene calls are TRBV7-2 and TRBJ2-2; no definite D call. The CDR3 covers 16 residues. Germline-derived CDR1 and CDR2 are SGHTA and FQGNSA. V dropped 5 bases and J dropped 0 bases, with 13 bases sitting between them. Full variable domain (outside the CDR3, taken from reference TRBV7-2 and TRBJ2-2): GAGVSQSPSNKVTEKGKDVELRCDPISGHTALYWYRQSLGQGLEFLIYFQGNSAPDKSGLPSDRFSAERTGGSVSTLTIQRTQQEDSAVYLCASSPRFDSNTGELFFGEGSRLTVL.

This chain links TRBV7-2 with TRBJ1-6; TRBD1 agrees at 7 bases. V shed 5 bases, J shed 6 bases, and the junction held 4 bases outside the gene matches. Germline V gives CDR1 SGHTA, CDR2 FQGNSA. The length of the CDR3 is 14 residues. CDR3 DNA sequence: TGTGCCAGCAGCCCGGGACAGTCTAATTCACCCCTCCACTTT. Protein sequence: CASSPGQSNSPLHF.

In DNA form, the CDR3 reads TGTGCCAGCAGCCAATACAGGGGTGCCAAAAACATTCAGTACTTC. It yields the protein CASSQYRGAKNIQYF. This sequence joins TRBV11-2 and TRBJ2-4, with 7 bases lining up with TRBD1. CDR1 is SGHAT, CDR2 FQNNGV, per germline. The CDR3 totals 15 residues. Losses at the gene ends were 5 bases for V and 1 base for J; bases not matched to a gene: 5.

The chain recombines TRBV19 with TRBJ2-7; TRBD1 agrees at 9 bases. This CDR3 is 15 amino acids long. The V and J ends lost 5 bases and 4 bases, in that order; junction bases with no gene match: 9. The germline gives CDR1 LNHDA, CDR2 SQIVND (reference sequence). CDR3 loop: CASSSSWDRVYEQYF. The CDR3 nucleotides are TGTGCCAGTAGTTCATCGTGGGACAGGGTGTACGAGCAGTACTTC.

A remark on this clone: Compared with germline, one end of the junction differs, possibly owing to a read error. V gene TRBV11-3 combines with J gene TRBJ1-6; possible D gene TRBD1, 5 bases. The CDR3 is 10 amino acids. Germline loops: CDR1 SGHNT, CDR2 YENEEA. CDR3 sequence (DNA): TGTGCCAGACCCGCCGGGTCAGGGAAATTT. This translates into CARPAGSGKF.

The rearrangement links TRBV6-5 to TRBJ2-7, with D maybe TRBD1 (5 bases). The V gene lost 0 bases and the J gene lost 5 bases, with 17 bases spanning the gap. This CDR3 is 16 amino acids long. Per the germline V gene, CDR1 is MNHEY and CDR2 is SVGAGI. CDR3 bases: TGTGCCAGCAGTTACTCGAAGATTCCAAGGGGCGACGAGCAGTACTTC. It yields the protein CASSYSKIPRGDEQYF.

This chain joins TRBV14 and TRBJ2-7; TRBD2 is a possible D gene (6 bases). V dropped 1 base and J dropped 4 bases, with 8 bases sitting between them. Germline lookup yields CDR1 SGHDN and CDR2 FVKESK. This CDR3 spans 13 amino acids. CDR3 DNA sequence: TGTGCCAGCAGCCAAGCTAGCGCGTACGAGCAGTACTTC. This translates into CASSQASAYEQYF.

This chain connects TRBV6-5 to TRBJ1-2; D is perhaps TRBD1 (6 bases). The V gene lost 6 bases and the J gene lost 4 bases, with 15 bases spanning the gap. Germline values: CDR1 MNHEY, CDR2 SVGAGI. This CDR3 is built from 14 residues. This chain's CDR3 is CASRADTGSYGYTF. CDR3 sequence (DNA): TGTGCCAGCAGGGCAGATACAGGGAGCTATGGCTACACCTTC.

This chain connects TRBV3-1 (or the pseudogene TRBV3-2) to TRBJ1-2; TRBD1 matches 9 bases. CDR1 LGHDT and CDR2 YNNKEL come from the germline V gene (reference sequence). The CDR3 loop spans 14 amino acids. V shed 1 base, J shed 8 bases, and the junction held 5 bases outside the gene matches. This CDR3 reads CASSQGTGVRGYTF. CDR3 in DNA: TGTGCCAGCAGCCAAGGGACAGGGGTAAGGGGCTACACCTTC.

This chain joins TRBV6-6 and TRBJ2-7, with 8 bases fitting TRBD1. CDR3 length equals 14 residues. V trimming: 5 bases; J trimming: 5 bases; junction bases outside the gene matches: 8. Per germline, CDR1 MNHNY and CDR2 SVGAGI (reference sequence). The CDR3 bases are TGTGCCAGCAGTGAGGACAGGGTGAGCGACGAGCAGTACTTC. Amino acid sequence: CASSEDRVSDEQYF.

The chain carries TRBV5-4 and TRBJ2-5, with TRBD2 matching over 9 bases. This CDR3 has 15 residues. V lost 2 bases and J lost 1; bases outside the gene matches: 3. From germline, CDR1 is SGHNT and CDR2 YYREEE (reference sequence). Written as DNA, the CDR3 is TGTGCCAGCAGCTTAGGCGGGGGGGCCCAAGAGACCCAGTACTTC. This codes for CASSLGGGAQETQYF.

The chain uses TRBV9 and TRBJ2-7; a weak D match, TRBD2 (5 bases). In germline, CDR1 is SGDLS, CDR2 YYNGEE. This CDR3 is 17 amino acids long. Trimming removed 0 bases from V and 4 bases from J, with 20 bases in between. CDR3 nucleotides: TGTGCCAGCAGCGTAGAACCGGCGGGTGCTAGGCGTTACGAGCAGTACTTC. This sequence encodes CASSVEPAGARRYEQYF.

The V gene is TRBV20-1, the J gene TRBJ1-1; D remains unclear. CDR3 length: 14 residues. CDR1 DFQATT and CDR2 SNEGSKA come from the germline V gene (reference sequence). The germline V and J ends were trimmed by 3 bases and 1 base, with 12 bases remaining between them. The CDR3 loop reads CSASWGVENTEAFF. CDR3 coding DNA: TGCAGTGCTAGTTGGGGAGTAGAGAACACTGAAGCTTTCTTT.

V is TRBV28 and J is TRBJ2-7, with a tentative D call TRBD1 (5 bases). This CDR3 is built from 14 residues. V was clipped by 1 base and J by 2 bases, with 9 bases between them. CDR1 MDHEN and CDR2 SYDVKM come from the germline V gene. CDR3 sequence: CASSLLGATYEQYF. As DNA, the CDR3 is TGTGCCAGCAGTTTATTAGGGGCGACCTACGAGCAGTACTTC.

The chain couples TRBV11-2 to TRBJ2-1, with 10 positions matching TRBD2. CDR1 is SGHAT, CDR2 FQNNGV, per germline. J was trimmed by 2 bases and V by 4 bases; bases with no gene match: 2. The CDR3 is 15 amino acids. CDR3 loop: CASSSSGRAYNEQFF. For the CDR3, the DNA is TGTGCCAGCAGCTCTAGCGGGAGAGCCTACAATGAGCAGTTCTTC.

V usage is TRBV28 and J usage is TRBJ1-2; TRBD1 aligns across 9 bases. This CDR3 is 15 amino acids long. The J segment lost 5 bases and the V segment lost 3 bases, leaving 7 bases of the junction unmatched. CDR1 and CDR2 (germline): MDHEN, SYDVKM. CDR3 amino acids: CASSFLDRGTYGYTF. CDR3 DNA: TGTGCCAGCAGTTTCCTGGACAGGGGAACTTATGGCTACACCTTC.

The chain employs TRBV19 and TRBJ1-1, with D perhaps matching TRBD1 (5 bases). Germline V gene lookup returns CDR1 LNHDA and CDR2 SQIVND (reference sequence). V was clipped by 4 bases and J by 0 bases, with 9 bases between them. The length of the CDR3 is 14 residues. CDR3 amino acids: CASSSPGLNTEAFF. The CDR3 DNA follows: TGTGCCAGTAGTAGCCCAGGGTTGAACACTGAAGCTTTCTTT.

This clone was detected only a few times. The gene calls are TRBV6-5 and TRBJ1-6; D is ambiguous. The CDR3 length is 14 residues. V lost 4 bases, J lost 7 bases, and 11 bases lay in between. In germline, CDR1 is MNHEY, CDR2 SVGAGI. Here the CDR3 reads CASSSTLKNSPLHF. For the CDR3, the DNA is TGTGCCAGCAGTTCGACATTAAAAAATTCACCCCTCCACTTT.